This T cell receptor (beta chain) was sequenced in a study of T cell repertoires in cytomegalovirus infection. Background on the study: Newly reported HLA-C-restricted and thoroughly characterized HLA-B-restricted CMV epitopes were employed. Indicated by public TCR beta signatures were CMV infection and matching HLA type.

General study points: Public TCR beta family frequency separated CMV-and-HLA carriers, including in an independent cohort. HLA-C-restricted CMV clonotypes gave the most frequent clonotype in two of eight donors.

Only a few counts were recorded for this clonotype. Antigen unknown. Each CDR3 protein is one row after TCRdb ran MiXCR on the reads. In the table there are 550,000 to 700,000 distinct CDR3 sequences, under 45% of which are singletons. CDR1 and CDR2 from the germline V gene are SGHVS and FQNEAQ. This CDR3 has 12 amino acids. Trimming took 1 base from V and 7 from J, leaving 5 bases between them. This TCR came from a human donor in good health (CMV status not recorded). Some clones in this sample may be carry-over from other donors' samples. The rearrangement joins TRBV7-8 to TRBJ1-5; D remains ambiguous. The input for sequencing was cultured PBMCs, taken from culture after CMV antigen stimulation. CDR3 in DNA: TGTGCCAGCAGCTTAGGGTGGCAGCCCCAGCATTTT. It translates to CASSLGWQPQHF.